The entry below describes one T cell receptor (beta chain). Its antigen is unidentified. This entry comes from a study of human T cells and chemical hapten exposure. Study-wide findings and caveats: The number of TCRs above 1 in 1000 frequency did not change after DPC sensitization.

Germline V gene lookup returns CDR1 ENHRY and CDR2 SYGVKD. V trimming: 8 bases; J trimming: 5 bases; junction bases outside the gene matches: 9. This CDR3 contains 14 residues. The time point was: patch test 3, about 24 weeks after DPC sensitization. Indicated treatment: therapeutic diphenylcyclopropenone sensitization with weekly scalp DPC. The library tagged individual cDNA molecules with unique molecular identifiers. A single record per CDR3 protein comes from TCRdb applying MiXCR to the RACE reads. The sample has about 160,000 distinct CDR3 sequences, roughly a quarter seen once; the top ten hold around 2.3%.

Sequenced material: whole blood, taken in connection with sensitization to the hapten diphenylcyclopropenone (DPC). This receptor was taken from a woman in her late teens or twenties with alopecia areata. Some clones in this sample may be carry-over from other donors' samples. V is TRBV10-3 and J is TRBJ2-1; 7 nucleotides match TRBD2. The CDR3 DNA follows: TGTGCCATCCGAAGCGGGACGCCCCACAATGAGCAGTTCTTC. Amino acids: CAIRSGTPHNEQFF.